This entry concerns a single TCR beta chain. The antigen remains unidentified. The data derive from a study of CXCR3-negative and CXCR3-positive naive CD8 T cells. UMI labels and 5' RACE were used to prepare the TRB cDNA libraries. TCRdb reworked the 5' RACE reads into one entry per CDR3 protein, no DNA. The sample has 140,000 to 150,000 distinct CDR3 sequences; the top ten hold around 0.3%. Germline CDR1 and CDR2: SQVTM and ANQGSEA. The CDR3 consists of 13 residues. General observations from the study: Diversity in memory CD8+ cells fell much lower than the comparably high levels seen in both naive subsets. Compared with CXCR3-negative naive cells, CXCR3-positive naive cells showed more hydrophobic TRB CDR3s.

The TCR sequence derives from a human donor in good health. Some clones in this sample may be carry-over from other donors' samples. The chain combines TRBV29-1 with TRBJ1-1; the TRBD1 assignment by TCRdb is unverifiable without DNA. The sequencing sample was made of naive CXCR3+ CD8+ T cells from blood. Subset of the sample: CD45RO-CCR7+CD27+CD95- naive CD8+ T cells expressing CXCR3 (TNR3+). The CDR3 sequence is CSVSGTGVTEAFF.